This T cell receptor beta chain originates from a study of T cells in Graves' hyperthyroidism and ophthalmopathy. Researchers amplified the TCR beta CDR3 regions from RNA transcripts. RT-PCR in the first round (using the HTBI primer set) targeted the TCR CDR3. TCRdb ran MiXCR on the multiplex PCR reads and lists one entry per CDR3 protein. The sample consists of fewer than 800,000 distinct CDR3 sequences, about 17% of them appearing once. The CDR3 has 12 residues. CDR1 and CDR2 (germline): SGHRS, YFSETQ. The V end was cut by 3 bases, the J end by 3 bases, with 6 bases between. There are many counts of this clonotype.

This TCR was recovered from a young man with Graves' hyperthyroidism. Sample: blood. This chain links TRBV5-1 with TRBJ1-1, with D unclear. The CDR3 loop is CASSSQDTEAFF. CDR3 bases: TGCGCCAGCAGCTCTCAGGACACTGAAGCTTTCTTT.